These 12 T cell receptor beta chains were all obtained from the same sample, sequenced in a study of metastatic and nonmetastatic thyroid tumors. None of the patients had undergone any treatment ahead of thyroid surgery. TCRdb re-called the PCR reads with MiXCR. The table lists roughly 12,000 clones, about 21% of them singletons. The sample taken for sequencing was adjacent normal tissue. The receptors originated from a female donor with papillary thyroid cancer or a benign thyroid nodule (not recorded which). Some clones in this sample may be carry-over from other donors' samples.

The chain links TRBV9 to TRBJ2-3; D ambiguous. Trimming cost V 0 bases and J 2 bases, with 7 bases left between them. Germline V CDR1 and CDR2: SGDLS, YYNGEE. The CDR3 extends over 14 amino acids. The DNA of the CDR3 is TGTGCCAGCAGCGTAGGAGTACACACAGATACGCAGTATTTT. This gives the protein CASSVGVHTDTQYF.

By proportion, this clone is medium-sized. The chain has TRBV12-3 or TRBV12-4 and TRBJ1-2; 7 nucleotides line up with TRBD1. The CDR3 is made up of 13 amino acids. The V gene end was trimmed by 6 bases and the J gene end by 7 bases; junction bases not matched to a gene: 8. CDR3: CASSRQGGPGYTF. The CDR3 coding sequence is TGTGCCAGCAGCAGACAGGGTGGCCCTGGCTACACCTTC.

This clone was seen a few times. The genes are TRBV20-1 and TRBJ1-2, with TRBD1 matching 8 bases. The CDR3 sequence is 15 residues long. Germline CDR1 is DFQATT and CDR2 is SNEGSKA (reference sequence). The ends lost 0 bases at V and 2 bases at J; junction bases unmatched: 5. The DNA for the CDR3 is TGCAGTGCTAGAGATCTGACAGGGGAAAACTATGGCTACACCTTC. It specifies CSARDLTGENYGYTF.

This clone was observed many times. The gene calls are TRBV7-2 and TRBJ2-2; 12 nucleotides agree with TRBD2. CDR1 and CDR2 (germline): SGHTA, FQGNSA. The CDR3 is made up of 18 amino acids. J lost 6 bases, V lost 0 bases, and 8 bases had no gene match. CDR3 nucleotide sequence: TGTGCCAGCAGCTTAGCGGCTAGCGGGGGGGCCGGGTCCGGGGAGCTGTTTTTT. Amino acid sequence: CASSLAASGGAGSGELFF.

This clone was detected only a few times. This chain joins TRBV24-1 and TRBJ1-2, with 9 nucleotides matching TRBD1. Germline V CDR1 and CDR2: KGHDR, SFDVKD. The ends lost 6 bases at V and 1 base at J; junction bases unmatched: 8. The CDR3 consists of 16 residues. The CDR3 is CATSSGQGCCNYGYTF. The CDR3 coding sequence is TGTGCCACCAGTTCGGGACAGGGCTGTTGTAACTATGGCTACACCTTC.

V usage is TRBV7-2 and J usage is TRBJ2-5, with D uncertain. Germline assignment: CDR1 SGHTA and CDR2 FQGNSA. The length of the CDR3 is 15 residues. Trimming cost V 3 bases and J 4 bases, with 15 bases left between them. For the CDR3, the DNA is TGTGCCAGCAGCTTGGTAGGGATGGGTCTAGAGACCCAGTACTTC. Translating gives CASSLVGMGLETQYF.

This clone has at least ten counts. The rearrangement uses TRBV9 and TRBJ2-1, with D maybe TRBD2 (6 bases). V lost 3 bases and J 0 bases, leaving 10 bases between the germline ends. There are 15 residues in the CDR3. Germline V CDR1 and CDR2: SGDLS, YYNGEE. This chain's CDR3 is CASSGGTSSYNEQFF. The CDR3 DNA follows: TGTGCCAGCAGCGGCGGGACGAGCTCCTACAATGAGCAGTTCTTC.

This clone is medium-sized (0.01 to 0.1%) in the sample. One end of the junction fails to match germline, which may point to a read error. The J gene is TRBJ2-6, the V gene TRBV12-3 or TRBV12-4, with D perhaps matching TRBD1 or TRBD2 (5 bases each). This CDR3 spans 15 amino acids. CDR3 protein: CVSRRLGAGANVLTF. CDR3 sequence (DNA): TGTGTCAGCAGGCGCTTGGGGGCTGGGGCCAACGTCCTGACTTTC.

This clone has a handful of counts. This chain connects TRBV2 to TRBJ2-7, with D possibly being TRBD1 (5 bases). V was cut by 7 bases and J by 4 bases, with 11 bases left in between. The germline gives CDR1 SNHLY, CDR2 FYNNEI. CDR3 size: 12 residues. The CDR3 loop is CASKGRGYEQYF. CDR3 coding DNA: TGTGCCAGCAAGGGGCGAGGTTACGAGCAGTACTTC. Full variable domain (outside the CDR3, taken from reference TRBV2 and TRBJ2-7): EPEVTQTPSHQVTQMGQEVILRCVPISNHLYFYWYRQILGQKVEFLVSFYNNEISEKSEIFDDQFSVERPDGSNFTLKIRSTKLEDSAMYFCASKGRGYEQYFGPGTRLTVT.

In this sample, this clone is medium-sized. The rearrangement uses TRBV6-2 or TRBV6-3 and TRBJ1-5; 7 nucleotides align to TRBD1. Trimming cost V 1 base and J 2 bases; bases outside gene matches: 8. Looked up from germline, CDR1 is MNHEY and CDR2 is SVGEGT. This CDR3 contains 17 residues. The CDR3 region is CASSYYDRAQGNQPQHF. In nucleotides, the CDR3 is TGTGCCAGCAGTTACTACGACAGGGCCCAGGGCAATCAGCCCCAGCATTTT.

This clone was seen at least ten times. The chain couples TRBV5-1 to TRBJ2-7; 8 bases map to TRBD1. The CDR3 runs to 13 residues. Germline CDR1 SGHRS, CDR2 YFSETQ. With V trimmed by 1 base and J by 4 bases, 1 base remained unmatched. This CDR3 reads CASSLNRGYEQYF. CDR3 DNA sequence: TGCGCCAGCAGCTTGAACAGGGGGTACGAGCAGTACTTC.

The table lists this clone with a few counts. J is TRBJ1-2 and V is TRBV6-1; a possible D gene is TRBD1 (6 bases). CDR1 and CDR2 from the germline V gene are MNHNS and SASEGT. The V end lost 7 bases, the J end lost 2 bases, and 14 bases lay between the germline ends. There are 14 residues in the CDR3. The CDR3 DNA follows: TGTGCCAGCACCCCCTGGGGACAAAACTATGGCTACACCTTC. Translating it yields CASTPWGQNYGYTF.